The present T cell receptor (beta chain) was sequenced within a study of T cells in Graves' hyperthyroidism and ophthalmopathy. The overall study: Upon initial diagnosis and before any treatment, peripheral blood was collected.

This clonotype was observed a single time. RNA transcripts yielded amplified TCR beta CDR3 regions. HTBI primers drove first-round RT-PCR of the TCR CDR3. Via MiXCR, TCRdb re-called the multiplex PCR reads, giving one row per CDR3 protein. Seen here are just under 750,000 distinct CDR3 sequences, 35% observed once, and the top ten hold less than 40%. V lost 2 bases, J lost 7 bases, and 12 bases lay in between. The CDR3 covers 13 residues. Germline assignment: CDR1 SEHNR and CDR2 FQNEAQ (reference sequence). The chain is built from TRBV7-9 and TRBJ2-7, with a weak D call TRBD2 (6 bases). Sequenced sample: blood. The sequence was obtained from a woman in her 40s with Graves' hyperthyroidism. Here the CDR3 DNA reads TGTGCCAGCAGCTTACAGTTGGGGGGTGAGCAGTACTTC. This sequence encodes CASSLQLGGEQYF. Complete variable domain (other parts from reference TRBV7-9 and TRBJ2-7): DTGVSQNPRHKITKRGQNVTFRCDPISEHNRLYWYRQTLGQGPEFLTYFQNEAQLEKSRLLSDRFSAERPKGSFSTLEIQRTEQGDSAMYLCASSLQLGGEQYFGPGTRLTVT.